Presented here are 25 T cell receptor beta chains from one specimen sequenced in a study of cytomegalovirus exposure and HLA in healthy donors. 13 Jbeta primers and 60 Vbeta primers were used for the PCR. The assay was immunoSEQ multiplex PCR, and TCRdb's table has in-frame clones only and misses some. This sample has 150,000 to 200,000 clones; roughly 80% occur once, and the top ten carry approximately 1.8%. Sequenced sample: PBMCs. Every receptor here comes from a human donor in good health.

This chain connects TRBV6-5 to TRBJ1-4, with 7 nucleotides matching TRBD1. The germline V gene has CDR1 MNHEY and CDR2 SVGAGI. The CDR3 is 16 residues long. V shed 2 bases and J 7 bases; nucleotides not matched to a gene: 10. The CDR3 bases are TGTGCCAGCAGTTACCAGACTCAGGGGGTGGGTGAAAAACTGTTTTTT. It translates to CASSYQTQGVGEKLFF.

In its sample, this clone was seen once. As DNA, the CDR3 is TGTGCTGGGGGCAGAGCTAATTCACCCCTCCACTTT. Its protein product is CAGGRANSPLHF. The chain links TRBV19 to TRBJ1-6, with TRBD1 as a possible D gene (6 bases). The germline gives CDR1 LNHDA, CDR2 SQIVND (reference sequence). The CDR3 is 12 residues long.

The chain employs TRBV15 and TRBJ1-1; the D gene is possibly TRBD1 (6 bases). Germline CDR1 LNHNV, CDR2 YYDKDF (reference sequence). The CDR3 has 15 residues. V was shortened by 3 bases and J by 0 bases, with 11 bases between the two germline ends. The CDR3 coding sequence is TGTGCCACCAGCAGCAACTGGGACATGAACACTGAAGCTTTCTTT. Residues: CATSSNWDMNTEAFF.

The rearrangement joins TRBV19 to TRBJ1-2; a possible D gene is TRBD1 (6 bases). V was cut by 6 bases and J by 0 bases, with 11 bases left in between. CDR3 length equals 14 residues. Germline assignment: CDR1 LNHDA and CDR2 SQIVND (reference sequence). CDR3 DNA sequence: TGTGCCAGTAGGACAGGATCAGCTAACTATGGCTACACCTTC. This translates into CASRTGSANYGYTF. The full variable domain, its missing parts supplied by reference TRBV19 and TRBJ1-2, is DGGITQSPKYLFRKEGQNVTLSCEQNLNHDAMYWYRQDPGQGLRLIYYSQIVNDFQKGDIAEGYSVSREKKESFPLTVTSAQKNPTAFYLCASRTGSANYGYTFGSGTRLTVV.

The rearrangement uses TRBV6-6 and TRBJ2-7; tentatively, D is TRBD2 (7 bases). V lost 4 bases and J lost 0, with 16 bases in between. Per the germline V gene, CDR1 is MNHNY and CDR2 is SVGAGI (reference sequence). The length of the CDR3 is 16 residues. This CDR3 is CASSSGGALLSYEQYF. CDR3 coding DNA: TGTGCCAGCAGTTCTGGGGGGGCCCTACTCTCCTACGAGCAGTACTTC.

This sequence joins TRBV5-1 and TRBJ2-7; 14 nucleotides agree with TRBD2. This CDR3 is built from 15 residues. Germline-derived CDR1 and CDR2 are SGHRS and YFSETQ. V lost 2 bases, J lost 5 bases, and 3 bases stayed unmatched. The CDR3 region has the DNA TGCGCCAGCAGCTTCGGACTAGCGGGGGGCAACGAGCAGTACTTC. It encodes CASSFGLAGGNEQYF. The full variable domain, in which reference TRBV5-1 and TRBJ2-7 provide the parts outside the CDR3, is KAGVTQTPRYLIKTRGQQVTLSCSPISGHRSVSWYQQTPGQGLQFLFEYFSETQRNKGNFPGRFSGRQFSNSRSEMNVSTLELGDSALYLCASSFGLAGGNEQYFGPGTRLTVT.

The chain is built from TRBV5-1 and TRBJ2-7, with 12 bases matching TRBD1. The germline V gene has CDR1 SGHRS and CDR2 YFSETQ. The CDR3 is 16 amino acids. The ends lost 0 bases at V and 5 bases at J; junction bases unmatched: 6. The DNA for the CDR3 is TGCGCCAGCAGCTTGGACATAGGGGACAGGGGGCACGAGCAGTACTTC. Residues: CASSLDIGDRGHEQYF.

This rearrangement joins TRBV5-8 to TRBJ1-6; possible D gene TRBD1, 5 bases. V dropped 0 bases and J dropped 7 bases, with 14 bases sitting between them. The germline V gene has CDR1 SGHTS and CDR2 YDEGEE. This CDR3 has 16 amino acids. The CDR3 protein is CASSLDRTGRNSPLHF. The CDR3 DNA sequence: TGTGCCAGCAGCTTGGACCGAACAGGACGCAATTCACCCCTCCACTTT. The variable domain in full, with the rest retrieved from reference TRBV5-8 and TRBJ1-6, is EAGVTQSPTHLIKTRGQQATLRCSPISGHTSVYWYQQALGLGLQFLLWYDEGEERNRGNFPPRFSGRQFPNYSSELNVNALELEDSALYLCASSLDRTGRNSPLHFGNGTRLTVT.

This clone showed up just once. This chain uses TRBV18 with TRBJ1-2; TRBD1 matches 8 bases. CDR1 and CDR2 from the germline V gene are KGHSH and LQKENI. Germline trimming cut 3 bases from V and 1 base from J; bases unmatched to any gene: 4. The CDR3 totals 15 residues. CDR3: CASSPTGGDNYGYTF. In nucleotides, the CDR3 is TGTGCCAGCTCACCTACAGGGGGAGATAACTATGGCTACACCTTC. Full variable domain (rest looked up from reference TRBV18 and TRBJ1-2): NAGVMQNPRHLVRRRGQEARLRCSPMKGHSHVYWYRQLPEEGLKFMVYLQKENIIDESGMPKERFSAEFPKEGPSILRIQQVVRGDSAAYFCASSPTGGDNYGYTFGSGTRLTVV.

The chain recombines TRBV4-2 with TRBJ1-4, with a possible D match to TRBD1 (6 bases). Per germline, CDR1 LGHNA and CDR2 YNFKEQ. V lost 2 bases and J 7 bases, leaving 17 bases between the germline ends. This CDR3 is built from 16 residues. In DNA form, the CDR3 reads TGTGCCAGCAGCCAAAGGGGGGGGGCAAACGGTGAAAAACTGTTTTTT. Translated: CASSQRGGANGEKLFF.

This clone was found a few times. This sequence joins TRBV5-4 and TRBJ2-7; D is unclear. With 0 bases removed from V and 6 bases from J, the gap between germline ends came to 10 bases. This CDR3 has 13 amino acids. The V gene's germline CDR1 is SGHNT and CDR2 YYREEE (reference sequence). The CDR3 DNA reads TGTGCCAGCAGCTTGGATCTGGCCTCCGAGCAGTACTTC. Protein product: CASSLDLASEQYF.

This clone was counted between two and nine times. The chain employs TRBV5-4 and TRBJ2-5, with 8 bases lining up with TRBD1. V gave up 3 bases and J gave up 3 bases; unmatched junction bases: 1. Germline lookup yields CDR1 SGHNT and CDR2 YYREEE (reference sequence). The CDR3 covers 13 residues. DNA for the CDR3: TGTGCCAGCAGCTGGGGACAGGAAGAGACCCAGTACTTC. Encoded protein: CASSWGQEETQYF.

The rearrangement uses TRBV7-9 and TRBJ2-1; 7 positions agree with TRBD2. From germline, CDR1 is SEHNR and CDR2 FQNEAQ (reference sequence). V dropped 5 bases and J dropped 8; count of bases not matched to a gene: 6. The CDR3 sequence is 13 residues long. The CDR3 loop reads CASSPGLVDEQFF. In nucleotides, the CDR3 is TGTGCCAGCAGCCCAGGACTAGTGGATGAGCAGTTCTTC.

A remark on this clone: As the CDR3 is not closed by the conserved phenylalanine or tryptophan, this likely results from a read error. The CDR3 protein is CASFDRALYGYTS. CDR3 sequence (DNA): TGTGCCAGCTTCGACAGGGCCCTCTATGGCTACACCTCC. V gene TRBV2 combines with J gene TRBJ1-2; 7 bases map to TRBD1. The V gene's germline CDR1 is SNHLY and CDR2 FYNNEI. Trimming took 8 bases from V and 4 from J; bases not matched to a gene: 7. CDR3 length: 13 amino acids.

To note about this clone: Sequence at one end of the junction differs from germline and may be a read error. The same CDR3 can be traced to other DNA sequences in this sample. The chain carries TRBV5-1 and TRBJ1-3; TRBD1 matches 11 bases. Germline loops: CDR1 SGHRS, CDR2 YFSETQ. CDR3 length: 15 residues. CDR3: CASSLGQGAGNTIYF. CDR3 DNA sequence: TGCGCCAGCAGTTTGGGACAGGGGGCTGGAAACACCATATATTTT.

DNA of the CDR3: TGTGCCAGCAGCCCGCCCGGACAGGGGCATAACTATGGCTACACCTTC. Protein sequence: CASSPPGQGHNYGYTF. The V gene is TRBV7-2, the J gene TRBJ1-2, with 9 bases aligning to TRBD1. Germline CDR1 reads SGHTA; CDR2 reads FQGNSA. CDR3 length equals 16 residues. Trimming cost V 5 bases and J 1 base; bases outside gene matches: 8.

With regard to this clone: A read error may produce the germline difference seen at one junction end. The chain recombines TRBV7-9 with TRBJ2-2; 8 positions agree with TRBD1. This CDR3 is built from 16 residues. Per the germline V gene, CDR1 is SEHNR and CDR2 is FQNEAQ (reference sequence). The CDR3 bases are TGTTCCAGCGACTCAGGGGGCCAGGGGGCGAACGGGGAGCTGTTTTTT. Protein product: CSSDSGGQGANGELFF.

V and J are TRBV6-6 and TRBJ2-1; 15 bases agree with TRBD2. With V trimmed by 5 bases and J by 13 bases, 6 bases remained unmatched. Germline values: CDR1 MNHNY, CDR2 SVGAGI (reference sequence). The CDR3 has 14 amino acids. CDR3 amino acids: CASSHGTSGGPQFF. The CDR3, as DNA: TGTGCCAGCAGTCACGGGACTAGCGGGGGGCCCCAGTTCTTC.

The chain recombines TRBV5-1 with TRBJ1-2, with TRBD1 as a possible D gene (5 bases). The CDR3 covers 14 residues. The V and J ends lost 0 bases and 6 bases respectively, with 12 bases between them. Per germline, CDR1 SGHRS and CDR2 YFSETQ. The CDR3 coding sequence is TGCGCCAGCAGCTTGGAGATGGGGCTTGATGGCTACACCTTC. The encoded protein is CASSLEMGLDGYTF.

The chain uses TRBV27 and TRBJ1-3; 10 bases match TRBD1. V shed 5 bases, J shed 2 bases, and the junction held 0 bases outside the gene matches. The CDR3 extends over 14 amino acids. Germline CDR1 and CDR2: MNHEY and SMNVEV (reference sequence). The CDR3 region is CASSDRGPGNTIYF. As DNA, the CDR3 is TGTGCCAGCAGTGACAGGGGGCCTGGAAACACCATATATTTT.

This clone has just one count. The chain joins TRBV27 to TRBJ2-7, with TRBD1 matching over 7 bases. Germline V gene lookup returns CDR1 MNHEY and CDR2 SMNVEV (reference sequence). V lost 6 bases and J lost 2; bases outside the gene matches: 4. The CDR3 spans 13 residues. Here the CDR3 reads CASRPGQPYEQYF. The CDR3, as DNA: TGTGCCAGCAGGCCGGGACAGCCCTACGAGCAGTACTTC.

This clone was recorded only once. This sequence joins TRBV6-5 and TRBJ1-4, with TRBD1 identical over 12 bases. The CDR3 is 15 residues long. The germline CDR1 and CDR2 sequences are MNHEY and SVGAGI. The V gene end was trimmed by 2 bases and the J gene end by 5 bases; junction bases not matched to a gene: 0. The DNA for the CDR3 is TGTGCCAGCAGTTACGGGACAGGGGGCAATGAAAAACTGTTTTTT. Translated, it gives CASSYGTGGNEKLFF.

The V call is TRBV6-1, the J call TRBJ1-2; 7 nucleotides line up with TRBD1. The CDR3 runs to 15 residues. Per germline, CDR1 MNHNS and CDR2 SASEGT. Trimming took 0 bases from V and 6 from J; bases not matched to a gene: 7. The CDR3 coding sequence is TGTGCCAGCAGTGAAGCCACGACAGGGATACATGGCTACACCTTC. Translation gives CASSEATTGIHGYTF.

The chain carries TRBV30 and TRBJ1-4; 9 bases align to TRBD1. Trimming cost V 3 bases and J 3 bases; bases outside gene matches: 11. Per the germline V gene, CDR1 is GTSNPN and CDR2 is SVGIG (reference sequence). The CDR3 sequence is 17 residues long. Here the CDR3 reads CAWRLPGQGMANEKLFF. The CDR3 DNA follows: TGTGCCTGGAGGTTACCGGGACAGGGTATGGCTAATGAAAAACTGTTTTTT. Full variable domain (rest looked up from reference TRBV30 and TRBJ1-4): SQTIHQWPATLVQPVGSPLSLECTVEGTSNPNLYWYRQAAGRGLQLLFYSVGIGQISSEVPQNLSASRPQDRQFILSSKKLLLSDSGFYLCAWRLPGQGMANEKLFFGSGTQLSVL.

CDR3 bases: TGCGCCAGCAGCCAAGTTTTCCGCCGGGACAGCAAAACCGACACTGAAGCTTTCTTT. Protein sequence: CASSQVFRRDSKTDTEAFF. This rearrangement joins TRBV4-3 to TRBJ1-1, with 7 bases aligning to TRBD1. This CDR3 comprises 19 residues. In germline, CDR1 is LGHNA, CDR2 YSLEER. The V gene end was trimmed by 1 base and the J gene end by 3 bases; junction bases not matched to a gene: 17.